This T cell receptor (beta chain) originates from a study of shared clonotypes between healthy human individuals. The study, taken as a whole, reports: Relative to their counterparts shared across all four donors, non-shared clonotypes exhibited diminished generation probabilities.

On this clone itself: Its target is unknown.

Per the germline V gene, CDR1 is GTSNPN and CDR2 is SVGIG (reference sequence). V lost 3 bases, J lost 10 bases, and 10 bases lay in between. The CDR3 covers 12 residues. The naive CD8 population came from CD45RO-negative cells selected for CCR7, without terminally differentiated effector memory CD45RA+ cells. Sequencing used immunoSEQ multiplex PCR; TCRdb keeps in-frame clones, though not all of them. Among about 2 million clones listed, about 95% were seen once. The TCR originated in a young man in good health. This chain links TRBV30 with TRBJ1-6, with D possibly being TRBD1 (5 bases). Sequencing was done on a sample of naive CD8+ T cells sorted from blood. The CDR3 DNA follows: TGTGCCTGGAGCGAGGGGTGGTCACCCCTCCACTTT. It specifies CAWSEGWSPLHF.